The present TCR beta chain was sequenced within a study of OX40 agonist ivuxolimab in advanced cancers. The study in broad terms: Ivuxolimab was a fully human IgG2 agonistic monoclonal antibody targeting the costimulatory receptor OX40 (CD134). Intravenous ivuxolimab was administered to patients every 2 weeks at six dose levels: 0.01, 0.1, 0.3, 1.5, 3 and 10 mg/kg. Of the 50 to 55 dose-escalation patients, hepatocellular carcinoma was present in roughly 19, melanoma in around 15, renal cell carcinoma in 9 and head and neck cancer in 9. A male proportion of around 83% and a mean age of 60 years, ranging from about 20 to 80, were recorded for the dose-escalation cohort. Prior anti-PD-1, anti-PD-L1 or anti-CTLA-4 therapy was permitted, and checkpoint inhibitors had been received by about 36% of dose-escalation patients. Partial responses occurred in three dose-escalation patients, of whom one had hepatocellular carcinoma and two had cutaneous melanoma. Peripheral TCRbeta sequencing was intended to test whether TCR sequence diversity was altered and clonal T-cell expansion was caused by ivuxolimab. The paper covers the monotherapy dose-escalation part of the phase I ivuxolimab trial, which included N of about 56 patients. Points the paper makes about the study in general: On average, CD8+ T cells showed more expanded clones than CD4+ T cells after ivuxolimab. At doses of 0.1 to 3.0 mg/kg, clonal expansion of both CD4+ and CD8+ T cells in blood was seen between baseline and week 6. Low levels of normalized T-cell clonal expansion were also seen in some nonresponding patients. The antigen specificity of the peripheral T cells that underwent clonal expansion was not determined. Partial responders in the 0.1-3.0 mg/kg groups had among the lowest normalized peripheral clonal expansion, especially among CD8+ T cells.

The trial excluded patients who had a history of autoimmune disease or were on systemic immunosuppression. Peripheral blood for TCR sequencing was collected from all dose cohorts at baseline, on cycle 4 day 1, and on cycle 7 day 1. The samples were drawn from a first-in-human, open-label, multicenter phase I dose-escalation trial of ivuxolimab. Adults with locally advanced or metastatic head and neck squamous cell, hepatocellular, melanoma or renal cell carcinoma were enrolled in the trial. Before TCR sequencing, CD4+ T cells and CD8+ T cells were sorted from peripheral blood as separate populations. In regard to this clone: The clone's antigen remains unknown. Base qualities are not at hand, and no much larger clone is one base apart.

To sequence the TCRbeta CDR3 region, genomic DNA was isolated from the sorted cells. The immunoSEQ Assay was used to sequence the TCRbeta CDR3 regions. Held by TCRdb, this immuneACCESS table contains in-frame sequences only and omits some clones. Under half of the omission traces to an unresolved V gene where checked; the cause of the rest is unknown. The sample data list tens of thousands of clones, and 80% of these were observed just once. In total, the top ten clones hold around 1.3% of the sample. V drops 4 bases and J drops 4 bases, leaving 11 bases in between. The CDR3, from cysteine to phenylalanine, totals 13 residues. Only the CDR3 DNA is retained, 39 bases long and in frame from the first base. CDR1 and CDR2, per the germline V gene, are SGHRS and YFSETQ.

The sample was CD4+ or CD8+ T cells sorted from blood, taken in a trial of the OX40 agonist ivuxolimab. This TCR was recovered from an adult with an advanced solid tumor such as melanoma, head and neck, liver or kidney cancer. The chain was built from TRBV5-1 and TRBJ1-1; the D gene is not confidently resolved. CDR3 reads: CASSRATGTEAFF. The nucleotide sequence is given as TGCGCCAGCAGCCGGGCGACTGGCACTGAAGCTTTCTTT.